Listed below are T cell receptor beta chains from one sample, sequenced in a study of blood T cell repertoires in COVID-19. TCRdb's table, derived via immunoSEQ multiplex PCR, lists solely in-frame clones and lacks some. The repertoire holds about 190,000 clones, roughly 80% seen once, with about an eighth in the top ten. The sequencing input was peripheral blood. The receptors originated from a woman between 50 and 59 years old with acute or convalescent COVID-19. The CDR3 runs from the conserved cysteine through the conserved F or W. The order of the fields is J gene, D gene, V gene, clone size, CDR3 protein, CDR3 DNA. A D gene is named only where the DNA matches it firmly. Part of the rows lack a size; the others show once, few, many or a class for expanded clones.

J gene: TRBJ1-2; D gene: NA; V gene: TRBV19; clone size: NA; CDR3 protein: CASQSNYGYTF; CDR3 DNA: TGTGCCAGTCAATCTAACTATGGCTACACCTTC
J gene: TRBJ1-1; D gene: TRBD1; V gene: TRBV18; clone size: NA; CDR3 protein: CASSRTGANTEAFF; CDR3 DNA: TGTGCCAGCTCACGGACAGGGGCCAACACTGAAGCTTTCTTT
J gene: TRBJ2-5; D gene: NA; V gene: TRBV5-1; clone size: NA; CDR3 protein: CASSLGPQSGARYF; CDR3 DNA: TGCGCCAGCAGCTTGGGGCCACAGAGTGGGGCCCGGTACTTC
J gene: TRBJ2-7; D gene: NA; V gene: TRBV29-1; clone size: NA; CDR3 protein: CSVESSEPSYEQYF; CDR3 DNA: TGCAGCGTTGAATCTTCAGAGCCTAGCTACGAGCAGTACTTC
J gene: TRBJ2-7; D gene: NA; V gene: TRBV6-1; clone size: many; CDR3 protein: CASSETGNYEQYF; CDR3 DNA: TGTGCCAGCAGTGAGACGGGAAACTACGAGCAGTACTTC
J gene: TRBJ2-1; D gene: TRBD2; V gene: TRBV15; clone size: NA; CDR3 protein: CATRAGTSGTTNEQFF; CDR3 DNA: TGTGCCACCAGAGCCGGGACTAGCGGGACTACGAATGAGCAGTTCTTC
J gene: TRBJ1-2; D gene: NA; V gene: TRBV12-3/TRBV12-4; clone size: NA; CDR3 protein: CASSLAGGLGYTF; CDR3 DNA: TGTGCCAGCAGTTTAGCGGGAGGGCTCGGCTACACCTTC
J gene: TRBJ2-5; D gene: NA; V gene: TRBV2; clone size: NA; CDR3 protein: CASSATIRAETQYF; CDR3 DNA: TGTGCCAGCAGTGCGACTATACGGGCAGAGACCCAGTACTTC
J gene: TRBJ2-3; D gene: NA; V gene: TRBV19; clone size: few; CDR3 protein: CASTDGGSSTDTQYF; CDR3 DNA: TGTGCCAGTACCGACGGCGGATCCAGCACAGATACGCAGTATTTT
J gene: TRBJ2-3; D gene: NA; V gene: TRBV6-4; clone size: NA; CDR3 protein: CASSDNRDSDTQYF; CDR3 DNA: TGTGCCAGCAGTGACAACCGGGACTCCGATACGCAGTATTTT
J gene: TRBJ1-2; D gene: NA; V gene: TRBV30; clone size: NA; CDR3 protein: CAWSTGSFNYGYTF; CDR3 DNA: TGTGCCTGGAGTACAGGGAGCTTTAACTATGGCTACACCTTC
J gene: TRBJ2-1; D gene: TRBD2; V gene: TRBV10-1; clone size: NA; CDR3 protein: CASSESKGAGAAYNEQFF; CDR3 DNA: TGCGCCAGCAGTGAGTCAAAGGGAGCGGGAGCAGCCTACAATGAGCAGTTCTTC
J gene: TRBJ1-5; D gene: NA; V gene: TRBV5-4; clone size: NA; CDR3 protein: CASSFAGGDQPQHF; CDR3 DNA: TGTGCCAGCAGCTTTGCCGGGGGGGATCAGCCCCAGCATTTT
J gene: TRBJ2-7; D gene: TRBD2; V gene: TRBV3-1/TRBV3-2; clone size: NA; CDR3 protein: CASSHPRGGKYEQYF; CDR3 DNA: TGTGCCAGCAGCCACCCGCGCGGGGGAAAGTACGAGCAGTACTTC
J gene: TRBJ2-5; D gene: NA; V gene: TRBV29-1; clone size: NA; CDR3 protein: CSVGDNRVEETQYF; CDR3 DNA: TGCAGCGTGGGGGACAACAGGGTAGAAGAGACCCAGTACTTC
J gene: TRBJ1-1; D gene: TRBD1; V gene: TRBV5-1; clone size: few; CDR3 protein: CASSFSPGTGMNTEAFF; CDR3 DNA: TGCGCCAGCAGCTTTAGCCCCGGGACAGGGATGAACACTGAAGCTTTCTTT
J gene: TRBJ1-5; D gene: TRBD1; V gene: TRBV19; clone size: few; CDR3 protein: CASNPGRRQGPQHF; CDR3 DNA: TGTGCCAGTAACCCCGGGCGGCGACAGGGGCCCCAGCATTTT
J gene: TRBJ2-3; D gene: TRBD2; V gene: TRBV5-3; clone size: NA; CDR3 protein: CARSITLTSGGADTQYF; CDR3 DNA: TGTGCCAGAAGCATTACCTTGACTAGCGGGGGAGCAGATACGCAGTATTTT
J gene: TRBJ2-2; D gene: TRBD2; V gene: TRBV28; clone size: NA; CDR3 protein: CASTTLLASGSVRTGELFF; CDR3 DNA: TGTGCCAGCACCACCTTATTGGCTAGCGGGAGTGTTAGGACCGGGGAGCTGTTTTTT
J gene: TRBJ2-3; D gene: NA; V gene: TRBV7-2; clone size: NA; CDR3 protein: CASSPEIRGRPDTQYF; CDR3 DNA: TGTGCCAGCAGCCCGGAAATCAGGGGAAGGCCAGATACGCAGTATTTT
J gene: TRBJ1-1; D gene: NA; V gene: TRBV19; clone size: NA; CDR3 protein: CASSILSARTEAFF; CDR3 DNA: TGTGCCAGTAGTATCCTTTCGGCGCGGACTGAAGCTTTCTTT
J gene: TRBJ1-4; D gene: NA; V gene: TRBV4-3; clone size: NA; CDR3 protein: CASSQEDSLNEKLFF; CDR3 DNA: TGCGCCAGCAGCCAAGAGGACAGCCTTAATGAAAAACTGTTTTTT
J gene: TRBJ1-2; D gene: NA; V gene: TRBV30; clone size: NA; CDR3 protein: CAWSAFLLGGTGGYTF; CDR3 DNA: TGTGCCTGGAGTGCCTTCCTCCTAGGAGGGACGGGAGGCTACACCTTC
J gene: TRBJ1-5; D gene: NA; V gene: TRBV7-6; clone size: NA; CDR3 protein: CASSLGVGQPQHF; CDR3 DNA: TGTGCCAGCAGCTTGGGCGTGGGTCAGCCCCAGCATTTT
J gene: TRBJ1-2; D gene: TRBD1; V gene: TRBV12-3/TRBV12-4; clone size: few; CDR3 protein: CASSLGQAPTEF; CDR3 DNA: TGTGCCAGCAGTTTGGGACAGGCACCGACCGAATTC
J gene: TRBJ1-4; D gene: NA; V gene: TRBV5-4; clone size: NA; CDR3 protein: CASSFGTANEKLFF; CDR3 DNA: TGTGCCAGCAGCTTCGGGACTGCGAATGAAAAACTGTTTTTT
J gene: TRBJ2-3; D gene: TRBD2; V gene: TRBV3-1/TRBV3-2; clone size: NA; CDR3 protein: CASSQDRRGGQADTQYF; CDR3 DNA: TGTGCCAGCAGCCAAGACCGGCGGGGGGGCCAAGCAGATACGCAGTATTTT
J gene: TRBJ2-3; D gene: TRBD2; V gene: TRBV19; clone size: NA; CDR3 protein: CASSISGGTTDTQYF; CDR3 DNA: TGTGCCAGTAGTATCAGCGGGGGGACCACAGATACGCAGTATTTT
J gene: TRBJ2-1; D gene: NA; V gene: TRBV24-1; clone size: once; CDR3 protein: CATSIDRHNEQFF; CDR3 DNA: TGTGCCACCAGTATCGACAGGCACAATGAGCAGTTCTTC
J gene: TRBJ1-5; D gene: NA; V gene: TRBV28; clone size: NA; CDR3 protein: CASSLRTGYHQPQHF; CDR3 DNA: TGTGCCAGCAGTTTAAGAACAGGCTACCATCAGCCCCAGCATTTT
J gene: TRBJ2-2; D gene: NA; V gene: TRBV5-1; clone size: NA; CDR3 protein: CASSLAYRDGELFF; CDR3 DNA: TGCGCCAGCAGCTTGGCCTACCGCGACGGGGAGCTGTTTTTT
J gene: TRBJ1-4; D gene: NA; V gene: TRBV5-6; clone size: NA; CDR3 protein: CASSLRGSNNEKLFF; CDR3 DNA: TGTGCCAGCAGCTTGAGGGGCAGCAACAATGAAAAACTGTTTTTT
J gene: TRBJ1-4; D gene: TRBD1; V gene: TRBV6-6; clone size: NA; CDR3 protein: CASSYSGQHEKLFF; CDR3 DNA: TGTGCCAGCAGTTACTCGGGACAGCACGAAAAACTGTTTTTT
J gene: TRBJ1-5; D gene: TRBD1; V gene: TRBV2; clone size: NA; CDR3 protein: CASSDRGRNQPQHF; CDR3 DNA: TGTGCCAGCAGTGACAGGGGGCGAAACCAGCCCCAGCATTTT
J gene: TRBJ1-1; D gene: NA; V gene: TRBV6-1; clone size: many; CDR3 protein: CASSEARTEGKAFF; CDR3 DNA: TGTGCCAGCAGTGAAGCGAGGACAGAGGGCAAAGCTTTCTTT
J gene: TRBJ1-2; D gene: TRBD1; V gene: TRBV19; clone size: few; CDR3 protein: CASTQDRGGGYTF; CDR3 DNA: TGTGCCAGTACTCAAGACAGGGGAGGGGGCTACACCTTC
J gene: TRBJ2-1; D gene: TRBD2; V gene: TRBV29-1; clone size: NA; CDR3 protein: CSVHKTSGGDYNEQFF; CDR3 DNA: TGCAGCGTCCATAAGACTAGCGGGGGGGACTACAATGAGCAGTTCTTC
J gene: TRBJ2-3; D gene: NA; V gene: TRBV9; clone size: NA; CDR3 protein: CASSVEWRDTQYF; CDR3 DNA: TGTGCCAGCAGCGTAGAATGGAGAGATACGCAGTATTTT
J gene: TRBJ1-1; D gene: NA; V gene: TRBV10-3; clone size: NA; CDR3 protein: CAISESIGRAGEAFF; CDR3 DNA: TGTGCCATCAGTGAGTCGATTGGCCGAGCAGGTGAAGCTTTCTTT
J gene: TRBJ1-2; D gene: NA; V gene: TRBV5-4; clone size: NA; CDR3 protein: CASSSTGGLYGYTF; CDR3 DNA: TGTGCCAGCAGCTCTACGGGAGGACTCTATGGCTACACCTTC
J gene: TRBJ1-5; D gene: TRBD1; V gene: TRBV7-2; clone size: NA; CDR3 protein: CASRDTGGGNQPQHF; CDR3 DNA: TGTGCCAGCAGGGACACAGGGGGCGGCAATCAGCCCCAGCATTTT
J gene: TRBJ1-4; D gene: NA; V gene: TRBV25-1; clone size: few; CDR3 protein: CASADNGATNEKLFF; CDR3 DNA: TGTGCCAGCGCGGACAACGGTGCAACTAATGAAAAACTGTTTTTT
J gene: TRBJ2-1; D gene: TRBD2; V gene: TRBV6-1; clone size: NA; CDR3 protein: CASSGSLAGSYNEQFF; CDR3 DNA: TGTGCCAGCAGTGGCTCCCTAGCGGGCTCCTACAATGAGCAGTTCTTC
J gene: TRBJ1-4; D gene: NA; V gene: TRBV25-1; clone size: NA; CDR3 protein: CASSVPGLMNEKLFF; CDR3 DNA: TGTGCCAGCAGTGTACCGGGACTCATGAATGAAAAACTGTTTTTT
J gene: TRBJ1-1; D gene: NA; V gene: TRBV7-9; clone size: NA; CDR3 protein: CASSLVRNTEAFF; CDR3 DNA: TGTGCCAGCAGCTTAGTGAGGAACACTGAAGCTTTCTTT